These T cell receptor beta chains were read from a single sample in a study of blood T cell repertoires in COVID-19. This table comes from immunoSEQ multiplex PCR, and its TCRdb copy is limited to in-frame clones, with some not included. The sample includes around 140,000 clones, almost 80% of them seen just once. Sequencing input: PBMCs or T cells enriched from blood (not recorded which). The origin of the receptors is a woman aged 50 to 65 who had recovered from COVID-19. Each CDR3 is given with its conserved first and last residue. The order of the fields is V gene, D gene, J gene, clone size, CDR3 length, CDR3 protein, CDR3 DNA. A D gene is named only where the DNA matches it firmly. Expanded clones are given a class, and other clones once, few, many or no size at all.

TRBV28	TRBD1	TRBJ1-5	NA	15	CASTGTGGYNQPQHF	TGTGCCAGCACAGGGACAGGGGGTTACAATCAGCCCCAGCATTTT
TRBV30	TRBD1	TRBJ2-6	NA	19	CAWSVRLGGQGAGANVLTF	TGTGCCTGGAGTGTGCGGCTCGGAGGACAGGGGGCTGGGGCCAACGTCCTGACTTTC
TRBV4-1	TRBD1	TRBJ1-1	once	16	CASSPDRGQGNTEAFF	TGCGCCAGCAGCCCCGACAGGGGGCAGGGGAACACTGAAGCTTTCTTT
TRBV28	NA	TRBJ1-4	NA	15	CASSKQGHPNEKLFF	TGTGCCAGCAGTAAACAGGGCCACCCTAATGAAAAACTGTTTTTT
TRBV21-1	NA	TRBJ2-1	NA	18	CASSKVLATLSSYNEQFF	TGTGCCAGCAGCAAAGTACTAGCGACCCTGAGCTCCTACAATGAGCAGTTCTTC
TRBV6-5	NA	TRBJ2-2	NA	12	CASSSRLGELFF	TGTGCCAGCAGCTCCCGTCTCGGGGAGCTGTTTTTT
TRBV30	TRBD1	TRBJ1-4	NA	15	CAWSVLGGTNEKLFF	TGTGCCTGGAGTGTACTAGGGGGCACTAATGAAAAACTGTTTTTT
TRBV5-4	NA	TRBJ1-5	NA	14	CASSLAGAFQPQHF	TGTGCCAGCAGCTTGGCTGGGGCCTTTCAGCCCCAGCATTTT
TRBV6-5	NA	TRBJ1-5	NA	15	CASSLRTVSNQPQHF	TGTGCCAGCAGTCTCCGGACAGTTAGCAATCAGCCCCAGCATTTT
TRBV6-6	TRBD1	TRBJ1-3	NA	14	CASSLSGQGNTIYF	TGTGCCAGCAGTCTATCGGGACAGGGAAACACCATATATTTT
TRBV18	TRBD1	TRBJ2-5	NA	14	CASSPGTGRETQYF	TGTGCCAGCTCCCCCGGGACAGGGAGAGAGACCCAGTACTTC